This T cell receptor beta chain originates from a study of beta chain features in type 1 diabetes. The V and J ends lost 6 bases and 3 bases respectively, with 14 bases between them. Germline CDR1 reads MNHEY; CDR2 reads SVGAGI. CDR3 length: 14 amino acids. Points from the study as a whole: In the patient group, naive, central memory and Treg TCRB repertoires seemed more alike than in the healthy donor group. Across all four CD4+ subsets, people with type 1 diabetes showed modestly shorter TCRB CDR3s. Insertions were fewer and deletions more numerous at VDJ junctions in type 1 diabetes patients. cDNA-based reads could over-represent cells with high TCR expression.

This clone was observed a few times. Antigen specificity is unknown. Of the isolated RNA, all was reverse transcribed, and so the sequenced material was expressed TCRB transcripts. Measured with immunoSEQ multiplex PCR; TCRdb has only the in-frame clones, and not every one. The sample contains more than 550,000 clones, about an eighth of which appear only once. Sequenced input: naive CD4+ T cells from blood. The chain couples TRBV6-5 to TRBJ1-1, with D uncertain. This TCR came from a man aged 18 to 29 with type 1 diabetes. CDR3 DNA: TGTGCCAGCAGGGCCGCGGGGAGGGACACTGAAGCTTTCTTT. This encodes CASRAAGRDTEAFF.